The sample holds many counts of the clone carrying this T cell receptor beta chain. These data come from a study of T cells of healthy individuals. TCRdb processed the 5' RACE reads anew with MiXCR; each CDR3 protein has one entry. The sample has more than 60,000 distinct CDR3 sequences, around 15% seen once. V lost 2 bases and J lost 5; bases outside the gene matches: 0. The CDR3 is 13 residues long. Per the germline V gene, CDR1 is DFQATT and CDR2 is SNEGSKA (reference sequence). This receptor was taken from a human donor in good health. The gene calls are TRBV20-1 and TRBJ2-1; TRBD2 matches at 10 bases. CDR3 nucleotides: TGCAGTGCTAGAAGCGGGAGGGACAATGAGCAGTTCTTC. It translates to CSARSGRDNEQFF.